A single sample gave rise to the 27 T cell receptor beta chains below, sequenced in a study of blood T cell repertoires in COVID-19. The repertoire was sequenced with immunoSEQ multiplex PCR; TCRdb's copy has only in-frame clones and lacks some. In the table there are roughly 220,000 clones, roughly 79% of which are singletons. The sequenced sample was peripheral blood. The receptors originated from a woman of 80 years or more with COVID-19, enrolled during active disease.

The gene calls are TRBV5-5 and TRBJ2-5; 9 nucleotides match TRBD2. The CDR3 has 16 amino acids. J was trimmed by 4 bases and V by 6 bases; bases with no gene match: 13. Per the germline V gene, CDR1 is SGHKS and CDR2 is YYEKEE (reference sequence). The DNA of the CDR3 is TGTGCCAGCACCTCGGCGGGAGGGCGATGGGGAGAGACCCAGTACTTC. The encoded protein is CASTSAGGRWGETQYF. The variable domain in full, completed from reference TRBV5-5 and TRBJ2-5, reads DAGVTQSPTHLIKTRGQQVTLRCSPISGHKSVSWYQQVLGQGPQFIFQYYEKEERGRGNFPDRFSARQFPNYSSELNVNALLLGDSALYLCASTSAGGRWGETQYFGPGTRLLVL.

The CDR3 is CASSTGLNQPQHF. CDR3 nucleotides: TGTGCTAGTTCGACAGGGCTGAATCAGCCCCAGCATTTT. V usage is TRBV7-7 and J usage is TRBJ1-5, with 7 bases lining up with TRBD1. CDR1 and CDR2 from the germline V gene are SSHAT and FNYEAQ (reference sequence). The CDR3 is 13 residues long.

The chain couples TRBV30 to TRBJ1-2; 7 nucleotides align to TRBD1. V was clipped by 4 bases and J by 8 bases; unmatched bases: 4. Germline CDR1 GTSNPN, CDR2 SVGIG (reference sequence). There are 11 residues in the CDR3. The CDR3, as DNA: TGTGCCTGGACAAACAGGGGAGGCTACACCTTC. Its protein product is CAWTNRGGYTF.

This sequence joins TRBV4-2 and TRBJ2-3, with TRBD2 identical over 8 bases. CDR3 length: 17 residues. Losses at the gene ends were 0 bases for V and 7 bases for J; bases not matched to a gene: 12. Germline-derived CDR1 and CDR2 are LGHNA and YNFKEQ. In DNA, the CDR3 is TGTGCCAGCAGCCAAGAAGGGGCAAGCGGGGGCTTGTATACGCAGTATTTT. It specifies CASSQEGASGGLYTQYF.

CDR3 sequence reads: CASSQERLAGGPQYF. CDR3 nucleotides: TGTGCCAGCAGCCAAGAGAGGCTAGCGGGAGGGCCCCAGTACTTC. The chain has TRBV4-2 and TRBJ2-7; 12 nucleotides align to TRBD2. From germline, CDR1 is LGHNA and CDR2 YNFKEQ. This CDR3 comprises 15 residues. V trimming: 0 bases; J trimming: 10 bases; junction bases outside the gene matches: 7.

This sequence joins TRBV21-1 and TRBJ1-3; the table assigns TRBD1, which was not confirmed against the DNA. TRBV21-1 is deemed a pseudogene. The CDR3 covers 15 residues. In DNA form, the CDR3 reads TGTGCCAGCAGCAAAGACCACAGGGGGAGAAACACCATATATTTT. Its protein is CASSKDHRGRNTIYF.

This clone came up once. The chain has TRBV6-5 and TRBJ1-1, with D maybe TRBD1 (6 bases). The CDR3 extends over 12 amino acids. Trimming stripped 6 bases from V and 5 bases from J, with 10 bases between. The germline V gene encodes CDR1 MNHEY and CDR2 SVGAGI. DNA of the CDR3: TGTGCCAGCAGGAACAGGGAGACTGAAGCTTTCTTT. It translates to CASRNRETEAFF.

V is TRBV19 and J is TRBJ1-5; maybe TRBD1 (5 bases). V lost 4 bases and J 0 bases, leaving 10 bases between the germline ends. This CDR3 is built from 15 residues. CDR1 and CDR2 (germline): LNHDA, SQIVND (reference sequence). CDR3 DNA: TGTGCCAGTAGTACCCGACAGATTAGCAATCAGCCCCAGCATTTT. As protein: CASSTRQISNQPQHF.

CDR3 region: CAWSFGTGNQPQHF. The CDR3 bases are TGTGCCTGGAGTTTTGGTACGGGCAATCAGCCCCAGCATTTT. The chain has TRBV30 and TRBJ1-5, with D hard to call. Germline V gene lookup returns CDR1 GTSNPN and CDR2 SVGIG (reference sequence). Trimming shortened V by 2 bases and J by 2 bases, and 10 bases separated the two germline ends. The CDR3 has 14 amino acids.

This rearrangement joins TRBV6-1 to TRBJ1-2; 8 positions agree with TRBD1. The CDR3 runs to 16 residues. In germline, CDR1 is MNHNS, CDR2 SASEGT. Trimming at V came to 4 bases and at J to 2 bases, leaving 9 bases not matched to a gene. The CDR3 loop reads CASSARTGSENYGYTF. CDR3 sequence (DNA): TGTGCCAGCAGTGCAAGGACAGGGAGCGAAAACTATGGCTACACCTTC.

The chain has TRBV3-1 (or the pseudogene TRBV3-2) and TRBJ2-1, with D possibly matching TRBD2 (5 bases). The CDR3 extends over 15 amino acids. Germline V gives CDR1 LGHDT, CDR2 YNNKEL (reference sequence). Trimming stripped 0 bases from V and 5 bases from J, with 11 bases between. The DNA for the CDR3 is TGTGCCAGCAGCCAAGATACGGGGTTGGACAATGAGCAGTTCTTC. Its protein product is CASSQDTGLDNEQFF.

The genes are TRBV4-1 and TRBJ1-2; D call uncertain. V lost 0 bases, J lost 5 bases, and 16 bases lay in between. CDR1 MGHRA and CDR2 YSYEKL come from the germline V gene. This CDR3 spans 16 amino acids. As DNA, the CDR3 is TGCGCCAGCAGCCAAGATCCAACTTCCCGAGGGTATGGCTACACCTTC. Translated: CASSQDPTSRGYGYTF.

The J gene is TRBJ1-2, the V gene TRBV3-1 (or the pseudogene TRBV3-2); D is perhaps TRBD1 (6 bases). CDR3 size: 15 residues. V was cut by 1 base and J by 4 bases, with 13 bases left in between. Germline V gives CDR1 LGHDT, CDR2 YNNKEL (reference sequence). The CDR3 here is CASSQVSGGSYGYTF. As DNA, the CDR3 is TGTGCCAGCAGCCAAGTCTCGGGGGGCTCCTATGGCTACACCTTC.

The chain employs TRBV19 and TRBJ1-1; the D gene is possibly TRBD1 (5 bases). The CDR3 length is 15 residues. The germline V gene encodes CDR1 LNHDA and CDR2 SQIVND (reference sequence). V was clipped by 5 bases and J by 6 bases, with 19 bases between them. The CDR3 DNA is TGTGCCAGTAGTCTTAGGGGCGGGACTTTTGCTGAAGCTTTCTTT. Translated, it gives CASSLRGGTFAEAFF.

This clone was counted between two and nine times. The chain combines TRBV18 with TRBJ1-1, with 7 bases matching TRBD1. V trimming: 5 bases; J trimming: 2 bases; junction bases outside the gene matches: 8. The CDR3 is made up of 15 amino acids. Germline V CDR1 and CDR2: KGHSH, LQKENI. The CDR3 sequence: CASSSGTARNTEAFF. The DNA of the CDR3 is TGTGCCAGCTCATCCGGGACAGCGAGAAACACTGAAGCTTTCTTT.

The J gene is TRBJ2-2, the V gene TRBV7-6, with D possibly matching TRBD1 (7 bases). The V and J ends lost 8 bases and 5 bases respectively, with 12 bases between them. The germline V gene encodes CDR1 SGHVS and CDR2 FNYEAQ. The CDR3 spans 13 residues. CDR3 DNA sequence: TGTGCCAGCGCGACAGGGAGGACCGGGGAGCTGTTTTTT. It yields the protein CASATGRTGELFF.

The chain combines TRBV5-1 with TRBJ2-1; 13 bases match TRBD2. After removal of 6 bases from V and 5 bases from J, the junction contained 14 bases not matched to a gene. This CDR3 is built from 18 residues. Germline CDR1 reads SGHRS; CDR2 reads YFSETQ. The DNA for the CDR3 is TGCGCCAGCAAGGGGTCAGGACTAGCGGGGGCTCGGGACAATGAGCAGTTCTTC. Protein product: CASKGSGLAGARDNEQFF.

The V call is TRBV18, the J call TRBJ2-7, with 8 bases that match TRBD2. The CDR3 totals 16 residues. The germline V gene encodes CDR1 KGHSH and CDR2 LQKENI. J lost 4 bases, V lost 3 bases, and 11 bases had no gene match. CDR3 in amino acids: CASSPDGGVAGYEQYF. The CDR3 DNA reads as TGTGCCAGCTCACCGGACGGAGGAGTAGCGGGATACGAGCAGTACTTC.

This clone was observed once. This chain connects TRBV7-7 to TRBJ2-2; TRBD2 aligns across 9 bases. This CDR3 is 16 amino acids long. The germline CDR1 and CDR2 sequences are SSHAT and FNYEAQ (reference sequence). Written as DNA, the CDR3 is TGTGCTACTACGTTGAGGGGCGGGAGGGGCACCGGGGAGCTGTTTTTT. This sequence encodes CATTLRGGRGTGELFF.

The chain combines TRBV4-1 with TRBJ1-2, with 8 bases that match TRBD1. Germline CDR1 reads MGHRA; CDR2 reads YSYEKL. With 6 bases clipped from V and 5 bases from J, the junction kept 8 bases outside the gene matches. CDR3 size: 14 residues. DNA of the CDR3: TGCGCCAGCAGGGCCACAGGGGGGGCGTATGGCTACACCTTC. The encoded protein is CASRATGGAYGYTF.

This sequence joins TRBV12-3 or TRBV12-4 and TRBJ1-1; 7 bases line up with TRBD1. The CDR3 is 13 residues long. The V gene end was trimmed by 6 bases and the J gene end by 4 bases; junction bases not matched to a gene: 5. CDR3 DNA: TGTGCCAGCAGCAGACAGGGTCCCACTGAAGCTTTCTTT. This translates into CASSRQGPTEAFF.

J is TRBJ2-5 and V is TRBV19, with D uncertain. The CDR3 has 13 amino acids. CDR1 is LNHDA, CDR2 SQIVND, per germline (reference sequence). Between the trimmed V and J ends, which lost 3 bases and 5 bases, there was a span of 10 bases. This chain's CDR3 is CASSIGLEETQYF. As DNA, the CDR3 is TGTGCCAGTAGTATCGGGTTAGAGGAGACCCAGTACTTC.

The chain joins TRBV19 to TRBJ1-5; 8 bases line up with TRBD1. V gave up 6 bases and J gave up 7 bases; unmatched junction bases: 11. The CDR3 runs 15 residues. The V gene's germline CDR1 is LNHDA and CDR2 SQIVND (reference sequence). The CDR3 loop is CASRSRQGMWQPQHF. Written as DNA, the CDR3 is TGTGCCAGTAGGTCCAGACAGGGGATGTGGCAGCCCCAGCATTTT.

This clone appeared once. The chain recombines TRBV7-2 with TRBJ2-1; 7 bases align to TRBD1. V lost 4 bases and J lost 9; bases outside the gene matches: 9. This CDR3 spans 14 amino acids. CDR1 is SGHTA and CDR2 is FQGNSA in the germline V gene. The CDR3 DNA reads as TGTGCCAGCAGCTCAATGACAGGGCTGGCTGAGCAGTTCTTC. As protein: CASSSMTGLAEQFF.

The chain recombines TRBV29-1 with TRBJ1-2; TRBD1 might be the D (6 bases). Trimming took off 1 base at V and 0 bases at J, with 18 bases between the two ends. CDR1 is SQVTM, CDR2 ANQGSEA, per germline. CDR3 length: 17 residues. DNA of the CDR3: TGCAGCGTTGAAGGAACGACAGGATTAGTTTCTAACTATGGCTACACCTTC. Translation: CSVEGTTGLVSNYGYTF.

This clone was observed once. This chain connects TRBV5-1 to TRBJ1-1, with a tentative D call TRBD1 (5 bases). CDR3 length equals 16 residues. CDR1 is SGHRS and CDR2 is YFSETQ in the germline V gene. The V gene lost 2 bases and the J gene lost 5 bases, with 19 bases spanning the gap. The CDR3 DNA reads as TGCGCCAGCAGCTTACGCGGGGTAACGAGGGGAACTGAAGCTTTCTTT. Amino acid sequence: CASSLRGVTRGTEAFF.

The gene calls are TRBV10-2 and TRBJ1-3; D remains ambiguous. The germline CDR1 and CDR2 sequences are WSHSY and SAAADI. V was shortened by 3 bases and J by 0 bases, with 9 bases between the two germline ends. The length of the CDR3 is 15 residues. The CDR3 nucleotides read TGCGCCAGCAGTGACGGAGGCAGCTCTGGAAACACCATATATTTT. It encodes CASSDGGSSGNTIYF.